What follows is one T cell receptor (beta chain) and its context. No antigen is known for it. This CDR3 is built from 15 residues. Germline V gives CDR1 SGHRS, CDR2 YFSETQ. The V end was cut by 2 bases, the J end by 12 bases, with 18 bases between. In the PCR, 60 Vbeta and 13 Jbeta primers were used. Here immunoSEQ multiplex PCR was the method, and the copy in TCRdb shows in-frame clones only, minus some. The sample includes around 140,000 clones, 75% to 85% of them seen just once. The entry originates in a study of cytomegalovirus exposure and HLA in healthy donors. For the study at large: An earlier analysis found fewer than 120 million unique TCR beta sequences from around 180 million T cells. Study-level results: A prior analysis recorded that most TCR beta V segments were productive about 87% or about 30% of the time.

Sequenced material: PBMCs. The TCR comes from a woman in her forties in good health and CMV-seronegative. This sequence joins TRBV5-1 and TRBJ1-6; D may be TRBD1 (5 bases). CDR3 protein: CASSFLPAGIEPLHF. CDR3 DNA sequence: TGCGCCAGCAGCTTTTTGCCGGCAGGGATTGAACCCCTCCACTTT.